The sequence of this TCR beta chain was determined in a study of T cells in tumors after PD-1 blockade. Study-level information: Mean per tumor sample: around 26,000 templates (about 554-99,264), approximately 5,500 unique clonotypes.

Treatment was either pembrolizumab 200 mg every 3 weeks or cemiplimab 350 mg every 2 weeks. The table came from immunoSEQ multiplex PCR; TCRdb's copy has only in-frame clones and leaves some out. The sample lists more than 12,000 clones, less than 75% seen once, with about 31% in the top ten. The sample holds a few counts of this clone. Its antigen is unidentified. Looked up from germline, CDR1 is SEHNR and CDR2 is FQNEAQ (reference sequence). This CDR3 is 16 amino acids long. V lost 1 base and J 6 bases, leaving 13 bases between the germline ends. Overall study findings and caveats: Clonal replacement appeared only between pre- and post-treatment samples.

Sample: tumor tissue, taken after anti-PD-1 treatment. This chain connects TRBV7-9 to TRBJ1-6; D is unresolved. The source of this sequence is a human donor with cutaneous squamous cell carcinoma. In nucleotides, the CDR3 is TGTGCCAGCAGCTTAGGTAGGCAGCTGAGTAATTCACCCCTCCACTTT. Its translation is CASSLGRQLSNSPLHF.